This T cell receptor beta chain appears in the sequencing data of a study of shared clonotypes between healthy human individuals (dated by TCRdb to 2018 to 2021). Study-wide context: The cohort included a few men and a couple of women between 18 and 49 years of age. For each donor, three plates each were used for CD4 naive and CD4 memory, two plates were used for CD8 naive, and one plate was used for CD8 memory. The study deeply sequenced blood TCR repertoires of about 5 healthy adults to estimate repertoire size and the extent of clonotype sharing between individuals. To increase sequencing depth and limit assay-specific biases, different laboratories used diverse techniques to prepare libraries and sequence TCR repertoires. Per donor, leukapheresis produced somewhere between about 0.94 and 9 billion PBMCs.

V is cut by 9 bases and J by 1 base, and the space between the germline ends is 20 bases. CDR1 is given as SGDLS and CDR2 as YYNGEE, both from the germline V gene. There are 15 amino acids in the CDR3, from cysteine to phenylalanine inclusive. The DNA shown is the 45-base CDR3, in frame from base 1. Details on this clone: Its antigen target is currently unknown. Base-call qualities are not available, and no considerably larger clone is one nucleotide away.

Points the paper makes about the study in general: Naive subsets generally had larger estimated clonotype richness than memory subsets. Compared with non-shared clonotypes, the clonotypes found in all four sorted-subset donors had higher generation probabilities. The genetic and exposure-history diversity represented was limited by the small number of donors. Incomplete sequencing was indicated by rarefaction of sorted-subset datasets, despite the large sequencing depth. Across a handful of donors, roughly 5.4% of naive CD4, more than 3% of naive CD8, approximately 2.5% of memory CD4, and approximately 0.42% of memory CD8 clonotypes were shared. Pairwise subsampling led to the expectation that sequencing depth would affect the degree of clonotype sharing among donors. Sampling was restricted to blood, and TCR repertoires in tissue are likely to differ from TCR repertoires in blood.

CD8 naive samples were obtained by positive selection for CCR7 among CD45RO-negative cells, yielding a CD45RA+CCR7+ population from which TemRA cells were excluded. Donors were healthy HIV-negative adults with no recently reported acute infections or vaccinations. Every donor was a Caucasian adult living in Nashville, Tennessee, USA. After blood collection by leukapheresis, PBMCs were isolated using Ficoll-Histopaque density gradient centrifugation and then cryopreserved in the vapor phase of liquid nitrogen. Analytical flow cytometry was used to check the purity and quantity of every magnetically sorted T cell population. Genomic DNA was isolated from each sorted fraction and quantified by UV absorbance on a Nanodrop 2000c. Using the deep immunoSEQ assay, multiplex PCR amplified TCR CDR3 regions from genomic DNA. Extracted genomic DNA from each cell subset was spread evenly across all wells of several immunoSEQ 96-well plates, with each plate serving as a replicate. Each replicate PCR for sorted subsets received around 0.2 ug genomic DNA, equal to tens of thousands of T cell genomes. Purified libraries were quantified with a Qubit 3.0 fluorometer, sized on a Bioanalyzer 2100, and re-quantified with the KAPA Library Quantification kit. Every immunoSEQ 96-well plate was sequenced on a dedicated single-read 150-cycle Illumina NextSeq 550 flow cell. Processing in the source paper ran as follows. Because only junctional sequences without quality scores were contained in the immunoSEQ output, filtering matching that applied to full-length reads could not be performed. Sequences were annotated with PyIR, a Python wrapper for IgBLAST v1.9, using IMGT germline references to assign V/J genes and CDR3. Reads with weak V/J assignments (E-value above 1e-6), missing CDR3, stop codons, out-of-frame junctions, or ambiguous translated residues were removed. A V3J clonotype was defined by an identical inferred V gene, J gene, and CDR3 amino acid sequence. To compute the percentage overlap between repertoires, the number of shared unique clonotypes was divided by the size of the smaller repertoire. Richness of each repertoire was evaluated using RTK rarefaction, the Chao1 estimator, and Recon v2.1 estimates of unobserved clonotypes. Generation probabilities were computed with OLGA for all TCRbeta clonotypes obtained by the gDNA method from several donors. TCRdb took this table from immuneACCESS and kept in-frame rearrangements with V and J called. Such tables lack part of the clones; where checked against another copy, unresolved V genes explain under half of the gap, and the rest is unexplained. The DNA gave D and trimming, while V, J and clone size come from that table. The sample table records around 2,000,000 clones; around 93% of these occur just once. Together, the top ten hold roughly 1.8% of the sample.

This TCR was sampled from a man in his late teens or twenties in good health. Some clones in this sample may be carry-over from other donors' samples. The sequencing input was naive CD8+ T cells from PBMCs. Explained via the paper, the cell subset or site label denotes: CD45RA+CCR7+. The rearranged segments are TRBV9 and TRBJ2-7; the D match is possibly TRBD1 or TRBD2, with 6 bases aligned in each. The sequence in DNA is TGTGCCACCTCTCCGGGGGCGGGACCTTCCTACGAGCAGTACTTC. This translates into CATSPGAGPSYEQYF.